This T cell receptor (beta chain) was observed in a study of blood T cell repertoires in COVID-19 (dated by TCRdb to the early 2020s). Study-wide context: Collaborator samples came from the United States, Italy and Spain and covered acute and convalescent phases of COVID-19. The prospective study material was composed of cDNA or gDNA derived from T cells, B-cell-depleted T cells, or PBMCs. Subjects who had been exposed to COVID-19, were actively infected with it, or had recovered from it provided the deeply sampled blood TCRbeta repertoires that made up the dataset. The repertoires were released in a freely available public database meant as a resource for research on the immune response to SARS-CoV-2. The samples were drawn from the first 160 participants of the ongoing ImmuneRACE study and from 1,254 subjects provided by 6 global collaborators. A de-identified subject ID, COVID-19 status, age in years and sex were almost always included in the sample metadata. Where available, HLA class I and class II types were taken from metadata supplied by the sample provider and were not determined by assay-based typing. Study-level results and caveats: Clinical and demographic metadata were provided uncurated, with the amount varying by source and participant.

Participants in the prospective study were enrolled through a virtual design, were aged roughly 18 to 95 years, and lived in fewer than 30 United States geographic areas. In the prospective study, cohorts were assigned on the basis of participant-reported clinical history obtained from a screening survey and a study questionnaire. ImmuneRACE Cohort 3 recovered participants were defined by two consecutive negative NP/OP PCR tests, healthcare professional clearance, or symptom resolution. Mobile phlebotomists in the prospective study collected whole blood, serum and a nasopharyngeal or oropharyngeal swab from every participant. Over a roughly two-month period, participants in the prospective study had the option of providing additional blood draws and questionnaires. Blood samples from the prospective study were shipped frozen or at room temperature prior to DNA extraction. As to this clone: The antigen it binds to is not known. No quality values exist for individual bases; no much larger clone is one base distant.

TCRbeta CDR3 regions were amplified from genomic DNA using the immunoSEQ Assay, a bias-controlled multiplex PCR. The original methods were these. Within the assay, amplification of reference gene primers was used to estimate how many nucleated cells each sample contained. Sequence reads were collapsed and filtered to measure the absolute abundance of every unique TCRbeta CDR3 rearrangement. For each sample, productive Simpson clonality was calculated as the square root of Simpson's diversity index over productive rearrangements. TCRdb holds this immuneACCESS table with in-frame rearrangements only. Some clones are missing; in checked studies, unresolved V genes explain under half, and the rest has no known cause. For V, J and clone size, that table is used; D and trimming come from the DNA. Within this sample are over 250,000 clones, with 85% to 90% of them counted one time only. The ten largest make up 2.4% of the sample.

The germline ends are 13 bases apart after V is trimmed by 1 base and J by 4 bases. The germline V gene encodes CDR1 MGHRA and CDR2 YSYEKL. The CDR3 starts with the cysteine, ends with the phenylalanine, and has 15 residues. Only the CDR3 DNA stays, 45 bases, in frame from base 1. The chain uses TRBV4-1 and TRBJ1-1, with an unclear D gene assignment. The sequencing sample was made of PBMCs or T cells enriched from blood (not recorded which). This sequence originates from a woman aged 18-29 years who had recovered from COVID-19. The nucleotide sequence reads TGCGCCAGCAGCCAAGGAGAGAGAGCTGGCACTGAAGCTTTCTTT. Its coded protein is CASSQGERAGTEAFF.